This TCR beta chain was captured in a study of blood T cells in healthy people across ages. Sample-barcoded 5' priming and a J-beta primer mix drove a second PCR of 7 to 11 cycles. TCRdb passed the 5' RACE reads through MiXCR, listing each CDR3 protein once. The sample includes hundreds of thousands of distinct CDR3 sequences, roughly 50% seen only once; the top ten take 13%. Trimming removed 2 bases at V and 4 bases at J, with 7 bases between. This CDR3 spans 13 amino acids. Germline V gene lookup returns CDR1 SNHLY and CDR2 FYNNEI. Input material: blood. The clonotype was recovered from a man aged 25-40 years in good health. The chain employs TRBV2 and TRBJ2-3; D gene ambiguous. Written as DNA, the CDR3 is TGTGCCAGCAGTGAATCTGGGGCAGATACGCAGTATTTT. Amino acid sequence: CASSESGADTQYF.